This TCR beta chain was identified in a study of blood T cell repertoires in COVID-19. In the study overall: Some COVID-19 samples were acute and others convalescent; all came from the United States, Italy and Spain.

This CDR3 region has 14 residues. CDR1 and CDR2 (germline): MNHNS, SASEGT. Trimming took off 2 bases at V and 1 base at J, with 5 bases between the two ends. Sequencing used immunoSEQ multiplex PCR; TCRdb keeps in-frame clones, though not all of them. The table records fewer than 300,000 clones, 80% to 90% of them present only once. The sequenced sample was peripheral blood. The sequence came from a woman in her forties or fifties who had recovered from COVID-19. This chain connects TRBV6-1 to TRBJ2-2, with D possibly matching TRBD1 (5 bases). The CDR3 DNA reads TGTGCCAGCAGTGAACAGGGGAACACCGGGGAGCTGTTTTTT. The encoded protein is CASSEQGNTGELFF.